This is a list of T cell receptor beta chains from one sample in a study of T cell responses to AZD1222 COVID-19 vaccine. The protocol was immunoSEQ multiplex PCR, while the TCRdb copy is restricted to in-frame clones and leaves out a portion. This repertoire shows some 190,000 clones, around 90% found once; its top ten account for about 1.9%. The sample in question was peripheral blood, obtained 28 days after the second AZD1222 dose. These TCRs come from an adult who received the AZD1222 COVID-19 vaccine. Each CDR3 is given with its conserved first and last residue. A D gene is named only where the DNA matches it firmly. Some rows mark clone size as missing; the rest say once, few, many or name a class of expanded clone.

j_call	d_call	clone_size	v_call	cdr3_nt	cdr3_aa
TRBJ2-3	TRBD1	.	TRBV7-2	TGTGCCAGCGGCGGACAGGGGACAGATACGCAGTATTTT	CASGGQGTDTQYF
TRBJ1-2	.	.	TRBV7-9	TGTGCCAGCAGCCGTATACGGGGGTTAAGTTTGAATGGCTACACCTTC	CASSRIRGLSLNGYTF
TRBJ1-4	.	.	TRBV19	TGTGCCTCGAAGGCAAGTGAAAAACTGTTTTTT	CASKASEKLFF
TRBJ1-3	TRBD1	.	TRBV9	TGTGCCAGCAGCGTTAACAGGGGAGAAGGAAACACCATATATTTT	CASSVNRGEGNTIYF
TRBJ1-3	.	few	TRBV5-1	TGCGCCAGCAGCTTGGAGGAGGAGAGGAACACCATATATTTT	CASSLEEERNTIYF
TRBJ2-6	.	.	TRBV30	TGTGCCTGGAGGGCGGTCAGGGCTGGGGCCAACGTCCTGACTTTC	CAWRAVRAGANVLTF
TRBJ1-1	.	.	TRBV2	TGTGCCAGCAGTACAACAGGGATTGAAGCTTTCTTT	CASSTTGIEAFF
TRBJ1-1	.	.	TRBV19	TGTGCCAGTAGTAGTCTATGGTTAATGAACACTGAAGCTTTCTTT	CASSSLWLMNTEAFF
TRBJ2-4	TRBD2	.	TRBV5-6	TGTGCCAGCAGCGCCCCAGCGCGGGGGGCCAAAAACATTCAGTACTTC	CASSAPARGAKNIQYF
TRBJ2-6	TRBD1	.	TRBV5-8	TGTGCCAGCAGCTTGGAGGGACAGGGTGGGGCCAACGTCCTGACTTTC	CASSLEGQGGANVLTF
TRBJ1-4	TRBD1	.	TRBV28	TGTGCCAGCAGTTTATCCGGGACAGCTAATGAAAAACTGTTTTTT	CASSLSGTANEKLFF
TRBJ1-3	.	.	TRBV18	TGTGCCAGCTCACCACTGGCGGGGGCGTCGGGAAACACCATATATTTT	CASSPLAGASGNTIYF
TRBJ2-1	TRBD2	.	TRBV3-1/TRBV3-2	TGTGCCAGCAGCCGGCTAGCGGGAGGGCCGGCGGATGAGCAGTTCTTC	CASSRLAGGPADEQFF
TRBJ1-1	.	.	TRBV19	TGTGCCAGTAGTATAGGAGGGTTTAACACTGAAGCTTTCTTT	CASSIGGFNTEAFF
TRBJ2-2	.	.	TRBV7-2	TGTGCCAGCAGCTTAGACGGGACGAACACCGGGGAGCTGTTTTTT	CASSLDGTNTGELFF
TRBJ1-3	.	.	TRBV28	TGTGCCAGCACCAGGGCCTCTGGAAACACCATATATTTT	CASTRASGNTIYF
TRBJ1-1	.	.	TRBV7-2	TGTGCCAGCAGCTTACTGGTGAACACTGAAGCTTTCTTT	CASSLLVNTEAFF
TRBJ1-2	.	.	TRBV2	TGTGCCAGCAGTGAAGGCTATGGCTACACCTTC	CASSEGYGYTF
TRBJ2-5	.	.	TRBV19	TGTGCCAGTAGTTGGGGCCATAACCAAGAGACCCAGTACTTC	CASSWGHNQETQYF
TRBJ2-5	.	.	TRBV6-2/TRBV6-3	TGTGCCAGCAGTTACTCGATAACGCCTCGGACCCAGTACTTC	CASSYSITPRTQYF
TRBJ2-1	TRBD2	once	TRBV7-2	TGTGCCAGCAGCTTAGGGGGCGGGAGAATTAGTAATGAGCAGTTCTTC	CASSLGGGRISNEQFF
TRBJ2-3	TRBD2	.	TRBV5-1	TGCGCCAGCGGGCTAGCGGGGGCCACCCCCGATACGCAGTATTTT	CASGLAGATPDTQYF
TRBJ1-2	TRBD1	.	TRBV2	TGTGCCAGCAGTGGACAGGGGGGAGGAAACTATGGCTACACCTTC	CASSGQGGGNYGYTF
TRBJ2-5	TRBD1	.	TRBV10-1	TGCGCCAGCAGTAAGACAGGGGCAGAGACCCAGTACTTC	CASSKTGAETQYF
TRBJ2-2	TRBD2	.	TRBV5-8	TGTGCCAGCAACCACCGACTAGCGGGAGGGAGCACCGGGGAGCTGTTTTTT	CASNHRLAGGSTGELFF
TRBJ2-5	.	.	TRBV24-1	TGTGCCACCAGTGATAGAAGGACAGAGGGGACCCAGTACTTC	CATSDRRTEGTQYF
TRBJ2-2	.	.	TRBV27	TGTGCCAGCAGTTTGCACACCGGGGAGCTGTTTTTT	CASSLHTGELFF
TRBJ2-7	TRBD2	.	TRBV19	TGTGCCAGTAGTCCCCAAGCGGGGGGGGAGTTCTACGAGCAGTACTTC	CASSPQAGGEFYEQYF
TRBJ2-1	.	.	TRBV11-2	TGTGCCAGCAGCTTAGTGGGAGGTTCCTACAATGAGCAGTTCTTC	CASSLVGGSYNEQFF
TRBJ1-2	TRBD1	.	TRBV5-5	TGTGCCAGCAGCTCGGGACAGGGAACCTATGGCTACACCTTC	CASSSGQGTYGYTF
TRBJ1-5	.	.	TRBV28	TGTGCCAGCAGTTTTGAGTATTGGAGGGCCGGGGCGGGACAGCCCCAGCATTTT	CASSFEYWRAGAGQPQHF
TRBJ1-4	.	.	TRBV28	TGTGCCAGCAGTCCCTCGGACAGCGCTAATGAAAAACTGTTTTTT	CASSPSDSANEKLFF
TRBJ1-5	.	once	TRBV27	TGTGCCAGCAGGGGGCTCGGAGGGAGGCATCAGCCCCAGCATTTT	CASRGLGGRHQPQHF
TRBJ2-6	.	.	TRBV4-2	TGTGCCAGCAGCTCCACGGTGCTCTCTGGGGCCAACGTCCTGACTTTC	CASSSTVLSGANVLTF
TRBJ2-7	.	.	TRBV15	TGTGCCACCAGCAGAGAAGCTTCTAAGATTAGCAAGCAGTACTTC	CATSREASKISKQYF
TRBJ2-2	.	.	TRBV4-1	TGCGCCAGCAGCCGCCTGAACACCGGGGAGCTGTTTTTT	CASSRLNTGELFF
TRBJ1-6	.	.	TRBV19	TGTGCCGGGAAGAGCCGGGACGGAGATAATTCACCCCTCCACTTT	CAGKSRDGDNSPLHF
TRBJ2-1	.	.	TRBV7-2	TGTGCCAGCAGCTTAGTGGGGGGGCGCAATGAGCAGTTCTTC	CASSLVGGRNEQFF
TRBJ1-1	.	.	TRBV27	TGTGCCAGCAGTTTAGTCCGGGGAGCCACTGAAGCTTTCTTT	CASSLVRGATEAFF
TRBJ1-3	.	.	TRBV11-3	TGTGCCAGCAGCTTGTCATATGCGGGAAACACCATATATTTT	CASSLSYAGNTIYF
TRBJ1-4	.	.	TRBV6-1	TGTGCCAGCAGTGAAGCTCAGGGTGAAAAACTGTTTTTT	CASSEAQGEKLFF
TRBJ2-1	TRBD2	.	TRBV11-3	TGTGCCAGCAGCTTGACTAGCGGCTCCTACAATGAGCAGTTCTTC	CASSLTSGSYNEQFF
TRBJ2-2	.	.	TRBV5-4	TGTGCCAGCAGCCTTGACAGGAACACCGGGGAGCTGTTTTTT	CASSLDRNTGELFF